The present T cell receptor (beta chain) was sequenced within a study of tumor-infiltrating lymphocytes in primary liver carcinoma. Study summary: The cohort consisted of patients whose primary liver carcinoma was surgically resected.

The input was about 500 ng total RNA; TCR beta cDNA was made from it with a constant-region primer. The TCR beta library was amplified through three nested multiplex PCR rounds in a modified ARM-PCR procedure. Researchers ran the first two PCR rounds for roughly 11 cycles each with TRBV1-TRBV30 forward primers and a C-beta reverse primer. TCRdb redid the calling of the multiplex PCR reads with MiXCR, one entry per CDR3 protein. Of about 320,000 distinct CDR3 sequences listed, almost 60% were seen once; the top ten hold 15% to 20%. For blood RNA, unsorted whole blood served as the source, and germline DNA was extracted too. Patients had chronic HBV infection and were treatment-naive. Study-level findings and limits: Researchers did not compare CD4+ and CD8+ repertoires, as samples were bulk unsorted.

This clonotype came up a few times. Its antigen remains unknown. Because it lacks the conserved phenylalanine or tryptophan at the end, this CDR3 is likely a read error. The CDR3 is 12 residues long. Trimming shortened V by 6 bases and J by 9 bases, and 13 bases separated the two germline ends. CDR1 and CDR2 (germline): SGHDT, YYEEEE. This receptor was obtained from a woman between 25 and 40 years old with primary liver carcinoma and hepatitis B virus infection. Sequenced: peripheral blood. V is TRBV5-6 and J is TRBJ2-1; D is possibly TRBD2 (5 bases). The CDR3 nucleotides read TGTGCCAGCACGCGGGCGTCTGGTGAGCAGTTCCTC. Residues: CASTRASGEQFL.